This TCR beta chain was identified in a study of post-analysis software for immune sequencing data. As for the study in general: In terms of disease course, relapsing-remitting, secondary progressive and progressive-relapsing multiple sclerosis were included. The study's findings and limits: Relative to controls, patients with multiple sclerosis showed significantly lower normalized Chao1 diversity. Strong co-clustering by F measure was evident for samples that had been prepared in the same batch. About five TRBV segments, including TRBV5-6, TRBV5-1 and TRBV20-1, were more frequent in patients than controls.

Details on this clonotype: Its cognate antigen is unknown.

V lost 5 bases and J lost 2, with 21 bases in between. The CDR3 consists of 17 residues. CDR1 MDHEN and CDR2 SYDVKM come from the germline V gene. The TCR beta cDNA libraries carried unique molecular identifiers. MiXCR, applied by TCRdb to the PCR reads, yields one record per CDR3 protein. The table has about 500,000 distinct CDR3 sequences, roughly 45% seen once. Material for sequencing was blood. The V call is TRBV28, the J call TRBJ2-5; D may be TRBD1 (7 bases). This receptor was obtained from a girl aged 5-17 years with multiple sclerosis. The DNA for the CDR3 is TGTGCCAGCAGTACTTTCGGCGGGACAGAGTTACAAGAGACCCAGTACTTC. Amino acids: CASSTFGGTELQETQYF.